Detailed here is one TCR beta chain. The record originates from a study of cytomegalovirus exposure and HLA in healthy donors. Trimming stripped 3 bases from V and 7 bases from J, with 19 bases between. The CDR3 is 15 residues long. Germline V gene sequence: CDR1 SGDLS, CDR2 YYNGEE. PCR amplification relied on 60 Vbeta primers (plus 13 Jbeta primers). The data were produced by immunoSEQ multiplex PCR, yet TCRdb's version contains in-frame clones alone and is incomplete. The sample yields about 65,000 clones, 80% seen once. The sequenced sample consisted of PBMCs. The chain is built from TRBV9 and TRBJ1-2; possibly TRBD1 for D (6 bases). The receptor was isolated from a woman in her twenties or thirties in good health and CMV-seronegative. The DNA of the CDR3 is TGTGCCAGCAGCGCGTCAGGGGCCCCATCGTTTGGCTACACCTTC. It encodes CASSASGAPSFGYTF. Full variable domain (missing parts from reference TRBV9 and TRBJ1-2): DSGVTQTPKHLITATGQRVTLRCSPRSGDLSVYWYQQSLDQGLQFLIQYYNGEERAKGNILERFSAQQFPDLHSELNLSSLELGDSALYFCASSASGAPSFGYTFGSGTRLTVV.